The 13 T cell receptor beta chains below were found in one sample sequenced in a study of OX40 agonist ivuxolimab in advanced cancers. Library construction relied on the immunoSEQ multiplex PCR assay. As stored in TCRdb, this immuneACCESS dataset retains in-frame rearrangements with V and J assigned. A fraction of the clones does not appear; measured against another copy, unresolved V genes explain less than half of the discrepancy, and the remainder lacks a known reason. The sample table shows roughly 100,000 clones, and about 96% are seen once. In total, the top ten clones hold about 2.1% of the sample. The specimen comprised CD4+ or CD8+ T cells sorted from blood, sampled in a trial of the OX40 agonist ivuxolimab. The source of these receptors is an adult with an advanced solid tumor such as melanoma, head and neck, liver or kidney cancer.

This clone was seen only once. The chain recombines TRBV15 with TRBJ2-7; D assignment may be TRBD1 or TRBD2 (5 bases each). Looked up from germline, CDR1 is LNHNV and CDR2 is YYDKDF (reference sequence). The CDR3 is made up of 14 amino acids. Trimming stripped 3 bases from V and 5 bases from J, with 14 bases between. CDR3 sequence (DNA): TGTGCCACCAGCAGCCCGAGGATGGGGGACGAGCAGTACTTC. As protein: CATSSPRMGDEQYF.

J is TRBJ2-5 and V is TRBV4-1; 9 bases are a match to TRBD2. This CDR3 is built from 14 residues. The V and J ends lost 4 bases and 4 bases, in that order; junction bases with no gene match: 4. Germline CDR1 reads MGHRA; CDR2 reads YSYEKL. The CDR3 nucleotides read TGCGCCAGCAGCCTGGGTAGCGGGGGAGAGACCCAGTACTTC. Translating it yields CASSLGSGGETQYF.

This clone occurred once. The V and J genes are TRBV9 and TRBJ1-1; D might be TRBD1 (5 bases). The CDR3 is 15 residues long. The V gene's germline CDR1 is SGDLS and CDR2 YYNGEE. V lost 0 bases and J 1 base, leaving 10 bases between the germline ends. As DNA, the CDR3 is TGTGCCAGCAGCGTAGTTACAGGAGCGAACACTGAAGCTTTCTTT. Its protein is CASSVVTGANTEAFF.

This clone was detected once. The chain is built from TRBV28 and TRBJ2-1; TRBD2 matches at 7 bases. Germline V gene sequence: CDR1 MDHEN, CDR2 SYDVKM. The CDR3 has 15 residues. The V gene end was trimmed by 6 bases and the J gene end by 1 base; junction bases not matched to a gene: 6. The DNA of the CDR3 is TGTGCCAGCAGCATTCTAGCGGAGTCCTACAATGAGCAGTTCTTC. Amino acids: CASSILAESYNEQFF.

The genes are TRBV21-1 and TRBJ1-1; the D call of TRBD1 is as the table states it, not checked on the DNA. TRBV21-1 is a recognized pseudogene. The CDR3 is made up of 20 amino acids. The CDR3 nucleotides read TGTGCCAGCAACATAATTCCCGGGACAGGGAATCTTTATACGAACACTGAAGCTTTCTTT. Its translation is CASNIIPGTGNLYTNTEAFF.

This CDR3 reads CASSLFAGGNTGELFF. DNA for the CDR3: TGTGCCAGCAGTTTATTCGCGGGAGGGAACACCGGGGAGCTGTTTTTT. The chain carries TRBV27 and TRBJ2-2, with 8 bases that match TRBD2. With 1 base clipped from V and 1 base from J, the junction kept 2 bases outside the gene matches. This CDR3 contains 16 residues. Germline values: CDR1 MNHEY, CDR2 SMNVEV (reference sequence).

The table lists this clone with a count of one. The chain is built from TRBV9 and TRBJ1-1; 7 bases align to TRBD1. The ends lost 4 bases at V and 1 base at J; junction bases unmatched: 13. The CDR3 has 17 residues. Germline V gene data show CDR1 as SGDLS and CDR2 as YYNGEE. CDR3 amino acids: CASSQGVITGPNTEAFF. The CDR3 DNA reads as TGTGCCAGCAGCCAGGGGGTAATCACAGGGCCGAACACTGAAGCTTTCTTT.

V is TRBV28 and J is TRBJ2-1; D is unresolved. The CDR3 has 15 residues. CDR1 is MDHEN, CDR2 SYDVKM, per germline. V lost 4 bases and J 0 bases, leaving 10 bases between the germline ends. The CDR3 loop reads CASSSWLGSYNEQFF. The DNA of the CDR3 is TGTGCCAGCAGTTCCTGGTTAGGCTCCTACAATGAGCAGTTCTTC.

The chain couples TRBV27 to TRBJ2-1; weak D call: TRBD1 (6 bases). The CDR3 is made up of 15 amino acids. V lost 5 bases to trimming and J lost 6 bases, with 17 bases between them. Germline CDR1 and CDR2: MNHEY and SMNVEV (reference sequence). In DNA, the CDR3 is TGTGCCAGCAGTCCCCAGGGGACCGAAATCAATGAGCAGTTCTTC. It is translated as CASSPQGTEINEQFF.

The chain combines TRBV9 with TRBJ2-6; a possible D gene is TRBD1 (5 bases). CDR3 length: 16 residues. Deletions cut 4 bases from V and 0 bases from J, with 11 bases between. Germline lookup yields CDR1 SGDLS and CDR2 YYNGEE. CDR3 in amino acids: CASSPRTNSGANVLTF. The CDR3, as DNA: TGTGCCAGCAGCCCCCGGACAAACTCTGGGGCCAACGTCCTGACTTTC. The variable domain in full, completed from reference TRBV9 and TRBJ2-6, reads DSGVTQTPKHLITATGQRVTLRCSPRSGDLSVYWYQQSLDQGLQFLIQYYNGEERAKGNILERFSAQQFPDLHSELNLSSLELGDSALYFCASSPRTNSGANVLTFGAGSRLTVL.

The chain is built from TRBV5-5 and TRBJ2-2; TRBD2 matches at 14 bases. Per the germline V gene, CDR1 is SGHKS and CDR2 is YYEKEE (reference sequence). CDR3 length equals 18 residues. V was clipped by 3 bases and J by 3 bases; unmatched bases: 7. The CDR3: CASSSKGLAGVHTGELFF. CDR3 sequence (DNA): TGTGCCAGCAGCTCCAAGGGACTAGCGGGAGTTCACACCGGGGAGCTGTTTTTT. Full variable domain (outside the CDR3, taken from reference TRBV5-5 and TRBJ2-2): DAGVTQSPTHLIKTRGQQVTLRCSPISGHKSVSWYQQVLGQGPQFIFQYYEKEERGRGNFPDRFSARQFPNYSSELNVNALLLGDSALYLCASSSKGLAGVHTGELFFGEGSRLTVL.

The rearrangement links TRBV29-1 to TRBJ2-3; tentatively, D is TRBD1 (5 bases). Germline lookup yields CDR1 SQVTM and CDR2 ANQGSEA. V shed 5 bases and J shed 2 bases, with 11 bases lying between them. The CDR3 length is 13 residues. The CDR3 reads CSVNLGLTDTQYF. Written as DNA, the CDR3 is TGCAGCGTTAATCTGGGGCTCACAGATACGCAGTATTTT.

The V call is TRBV6-6, the J call TRBJ2-1; TRBD2 agrees at 11 bases. Losses at the gene ends were 5 bases for V and 9 bases for J; bases not matched to a gene: 12. The germline V gene has CDR1 MNHNY and CDR2 SVGAGI (reference sequence). The CDR3 sequence is 16 residues long. The CDR3 DNA reads as TGTGCCAGCAGTAGCCGGGACAAAGGACTAGCGGGTGAGCAGTTCTTC. This codes for CASSSRDKGLAGEQFF.